This entry lists 21 T cell receptor beta chains sequenced from one sample in a study of cytomegalovirus exposure and HLA in healthy donors. PCR was performed using 60 Vbeta and 13 Jbeta primers. Assay: immunoSEQ multiplex PCR; the TCRdb copy retains only in-frame clones and omits some. The table shows 150,000 to 200,000 clones, with about 77% occurring only once. Input material: PBMCs. These receptors were obtained from a man aged 18 to 29 in good health and CMV-seropositive.

This chain joins TRBV6-5 and TRBJ1-2; TRBD1 matches at 9 bases. The trim removed 6 bases at V and 8 bases at J, leaving 7 bases unmatched. Germline CDR1 reads MNHEY; CDR2 reads SVGAGI. The CDR3 spans 13 residues. The CDR3 sequence: CASSQNRGQGYTF. For the CDR3, the DNA is TGTGCCAGCAGCCAAAACAGGGGGCAAGGCTACACCTTC.

The table lists this clone with a few counts. V gene TRBV29-1 combines with J gene TRBJ2-1; TRBD1 is a possible D gene (6 bases). Germline V gene sequence: CDR1 SQVTM, CDR2 ANQGSEA. CDR3 length: 15 amino acids. V lost 4 bases and J 9 bases, leaving 22 bases between the germline ends. The CDR3 DNA sequence: TGCAGCGTTGGAGGGGGAGCACGGACGCTACCTGAGCAGTTCTTC. Translation: CSVGGGARTLPEQFF.

V gene TRBV2 combines with J gene TRBJ1-5, with TRBD1 as a possible D gene (5 bases). V dropped 6 bases and J dropped 7 bases, with 16 bases sitting between them. CDR3 length: 14 amino acids. In germline, CDR1 is SNHLY, CDR2 FYNNEI. CDR3 residues: CASSRGTPKQPQHF. CDR3 in DNA: TGTGCCAGCAGCCGCGGGACTCCTAAACAGCCCCAGCATTTT.

The chain combines TRBV7-6 with TRBJ2-1; TRBD1 aligns across 7 bases. Germline V lookup: CDR1 SGHVS, CDR2 FNYEAQ. Unmatched junction bases numbered 11, after V lost 3 bases and J lost 9 bases. The CDR3 runs 15 residues. CDR3 loop: CASSLSLQGMAEQFF. CDR3 in DNA: TGTGCCAGCAGCTTGAGCCTACAGGGGATGGCTGAGCAGTTCTTC.

Only a few counts were recorded for this clone. The rearrangement uses TRBV7-3 and TRBJ2-1, with D hard to call. CDR3 size: 16 residues. V was clipped by 6 bases and J by 7 bases, with 22 bases between them. CDR1 is SGHTA, CDR2 FQGTGA, per germline. The DNA for the CDR3 is TGTGCCAGCAGTGAAGGTTTAGTCTCGCCACAGAATGAGCAGTTCTTC. Encoded protein: CASSEGLVSPQNEQFF.

CDR3 bases: TGTGCCAGCAGTGAAGCGTTAGTGGGGGGTCAAGAGACCCAGTACTTC. Its protein product is CASSEALVGGQETQYF. The V gene is TRBV2, the J gene TRBJ2-5; a weak D match, TRBD2 (6 bases). The V end lost 0 bases, the J end lost 2 bases, and 13 bases lay between the germline ends. Germline CDR1 reads SNHLY; CDR2 reads FYNNEI. This CDR3 is 16 amino acids long.

The chain combines TRBV6-1 with TRBJ1-1; the match to TRBD1 covers 8 bases. In germline, CDR1 is MNHNS, CDR2 SASEGT. Unmatched junction bases numbered 4, after V lost 5 bases and J lost 5 bases. The CDR3 is made up of 13 amino acids. The CDR3 DNA reads TGTGCCAGCAGTTGGGGGACAGGAACTGAAGCTTTCTTT. This encodes CASSWGTGTEAFF.

The gene calls are TRBV10-2 and TRBJ1-2, with D possibly being TRBD1 (6 bases). Between the trimmed V and J ends, which lost 7 bases and 3 bases, there was a span of 6 bases. The V gene's germline CDR1 is WSHSY and CDR2 SAAADI. The CDR3 loop spans 11 amino acids. DNA for the CDR3: TGCGCCAGCAAGGGGGACTATGGCTACACCTTC. Translated: CASKGDYGYTF.

The chain couples TRBV7-2 to TRBJ1-5; 8 nucleotides agree with TRBD1. Germline trimming cut 5 bases from V and 4 bases from J; bases unmatched to any gene: 10. Looked up from germline, CDR1 is SGHTA and CDR2 is FQGNSA. The CDR3 length is 16 residues. The CDR3 spells CASSRLGQGLNQPQHF. CDR3 in DNA: TGTGCCAGCAGCCGACTCGGACAGGGCCTTAATCAGCCCCAGCATTTT.

This chain connects TRBV28 to TRBJ1-1; possible D gene TRBD1, 5 bases. Germline values: CDR1 MDHEN, CDR2 SYDVKM. V was trimmed by 4 bases and J by 1 base, leaving 10 bases between them. The CDR3 consists of 14 residues. The CDR3 loop is CASSWLGQNTEAFF. In nucleotides, the CDR3 is TGTGCCAGCAGTTGGCTGGGGCAGAACACTGAAGCTTTCTTT.

The rearrangement joins TRBV19 to TRBJ2-7; 9 bases are a match to TRBD1. CDR1 is LNHDA, CDR2 SQIVND, per germline (reference sequence). This CDR3 is 12 amino acids long. Trimming at V came to 5 bases and at J to 4 bases, leaving 0 bases not matched to a gene. The CDR3 DNA sequence: TGTGCCAGTAGTGGACAGGGGTACGAGCAGTACTTC. Its protein is CASSGQGYEQYF.

This clone appeared once. The genes are TRBV30 and TRBJ2-5, with D unclear. Trimming pared 0 bases from V and 5 bases from J, leaving 13 bases between. The CDR3 loop spans 14 amino acids. From germline, CDR1 is GTSNPN and CDR2 SVGIG (reference sequence). The CDR3 here is CAWSVDSGWETQYF. CDR3 in DNA: TGTGCCTGGAGTGTCGACTCGGGTTGGGAGACCCAGTACTTC.

This clone was seen just once. The J gene is TRBJ2-5, the V gene TRBV4-1; a weak D match, TRBD2 (7 bases). Germline V gene lookup returns CDR1 MGHRA and CDR2 YSYEKL. Trimming shortened V by 3 bases and J by 4 bases, and 15 bases separated the two germline ends. The CDR3 sequence is 15 residues long. CDR3 in amino acids: CASSQEVGGLETQYF. DNA for the CDR3: TGCGCCAGCAGCCAGGAAGTGGGGGGGCTAGAGACCCAGTACTTC.

This clone was picked up a small number of times. The V call is TRBV15, the J call TRBJ2-2; 15 positions agree with TRBD2. The CDR3 spans 15 residues. Germline loops: CDR1 LNHNV, CDR2 YYDKDF (reference sequence). The trim removed 5 bases at V and 9 bases at J, leaving 4 bases unmatched. The DNA of the CDR3 is TGTGCCACCAGCGGGGGGACTAGCGGGAGGAGGGAGCTGTTTTTT. The encoded protein is CATSGGTSGRRELFF. The full variable domain, in which reference TRBV15 and TRBJ2-2 provide the parts outside the CDR3, is DAMVIQNPRYQVTQFGKPVTLSCSQTLNHNVMYWYQQKSSQAPKLLFHYYDKDFNNEADTPDNFQSRRPNTSFCFLDIRSPGLGDTAMYLCATSGGTSGRRELFFGEGSRLTVL.

This clone was observed a few times. The chain carries TRBV9 and TRBJ2-3, with D possibly matching TRBD1 (6 bases). With 5 bases removed from V and 0 bases from J, the gap between germline ends came to 13 bases. CDR3 length equals 15 residues. Germline V lookup: CDR1 SGDLS, CDR2 YYNGEE. The CDR3 sequence is CASREQGSSTDTQYF. In DNA form, the CDR3 reads TGTGCCAGCAGGGAACAGGGATCTAGCACAGATACGCAGTATTTT.

The V call is TRBV11-1, the J call TRBJ2-6, with D perhaps TRBD1 (6 bases). V lost 1 base to trimming and J lost 2 bases, with 12 bases between them. The CDR3 runs 17 residues. Germline CDR1 reads SGHAT; CDR2 reads FQDESV (reference sequence). CDR3 sequence reads: CASSLVQGLAGANVLTF. The CDR3 DNA follows: TGTGCCAGCAGCTTAGTACAGGGTCTAGCTGGGGCCAACGTCCTGACTTTC.

This clone was observed once. V and J are TRBV5-6 and TRBJ1-5, with D hard to call. The germline CDR1 and CDR2 sequences are SGHDT and YYEEEE. This CDR3 has 16 amino acids. Trimming left V 1 base short and J 5 bases short, with 16 bases between. CDR3 residues: CASSLLRGPADQPQHF. The DNA of the CDR3 is TGTGCCAGCAGCTTGTTACGGGGTCCGGCGGATCAGCCCCAGCATTTT.

The chain combines TRBV4-3 with TRBJ1-2; D might be TRBD1 (5 bases). The CDR3 has 14 amino acids. Germline CDR1 and CDR2: LGHNA and YSLEER. V dropped 5 bases and J dropped 2 bases, with 12 bases sitting between them. The CDR3 nucleotides read TGCGCCAGCAGCTCCTTGGGGGGGAACTATGGCTACACCTTC. Protein product: CASSSLGGNYGYTF.

The chain recombines TRBV5-6 with TRBJ2-2, with TRBD2 matching 7 bases. With V trimmed by 3 bases and J by 5 bases, 10 bases remained unmatched. CDR1 is SGHDT and CDR2 is YYEEEE in the germline V gene. This CDR3 has 16 amino acids. The CDR3 bases are TGTGCCAGCAGCTCTCGGGCGGGGGACCCGACCGGGGAGCTGTTTTTT. Residues: CASSSRAGDPTGELFF.

About this clone: The conserved closing phenylalanine or tryptophan is absent in this CDR3, likely reflecting a read error. V is TRBV6-5 and J is TRBJ1-6; D gene uncertain. The germline gives CDR1 MNHEY, CDR2 SVGAGI. The CDR3 has 15 amino acids. Trimming left V 4 bases short and J 0 bases short, with 7 bases between. Here the CDR3 DNA reads TGTGCCAGCAGTTCGGGGAGCTCCTATAATTCACCCCTCCACCTT. Protein sequence: CASSSGSSYNSPLHL.

Only a few counts were recorded for this clone. V is TRBV30 and J is TRBJ2-7; 9 nucleotides agree with TRBD2. The CDR3 runs 19 residues. In germline, CDR1 is GTSNPN, CDR2 SVGIG (reference sequence). The ends lost 2 bases at V and 1 base at J; junction bases unmatched: 18. CDR3 in DNA: TGTGCCTGGAGTCACCTGGGGACTAGCCTACATTTCAAGTCCTACGAGCAGTACTTC. This translates into CAWSHLGTSLHFKSYEQYF.